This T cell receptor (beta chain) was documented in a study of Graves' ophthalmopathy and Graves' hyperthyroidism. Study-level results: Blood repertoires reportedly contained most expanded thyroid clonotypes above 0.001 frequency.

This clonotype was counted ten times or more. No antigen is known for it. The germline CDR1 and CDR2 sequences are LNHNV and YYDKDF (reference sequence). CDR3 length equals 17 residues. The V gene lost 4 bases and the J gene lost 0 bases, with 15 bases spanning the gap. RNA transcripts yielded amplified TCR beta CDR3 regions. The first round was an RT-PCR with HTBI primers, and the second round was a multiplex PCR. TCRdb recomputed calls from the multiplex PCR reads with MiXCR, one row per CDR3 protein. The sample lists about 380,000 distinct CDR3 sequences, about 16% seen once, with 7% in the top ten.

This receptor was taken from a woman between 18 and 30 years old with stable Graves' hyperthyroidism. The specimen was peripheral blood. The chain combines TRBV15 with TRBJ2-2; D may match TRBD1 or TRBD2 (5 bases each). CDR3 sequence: CATSTRDRYTNTGELFF. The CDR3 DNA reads TGTGCCACCAGCACCAGGGACCGATATACGAACACCGGGGAGCTGTTTTTT.